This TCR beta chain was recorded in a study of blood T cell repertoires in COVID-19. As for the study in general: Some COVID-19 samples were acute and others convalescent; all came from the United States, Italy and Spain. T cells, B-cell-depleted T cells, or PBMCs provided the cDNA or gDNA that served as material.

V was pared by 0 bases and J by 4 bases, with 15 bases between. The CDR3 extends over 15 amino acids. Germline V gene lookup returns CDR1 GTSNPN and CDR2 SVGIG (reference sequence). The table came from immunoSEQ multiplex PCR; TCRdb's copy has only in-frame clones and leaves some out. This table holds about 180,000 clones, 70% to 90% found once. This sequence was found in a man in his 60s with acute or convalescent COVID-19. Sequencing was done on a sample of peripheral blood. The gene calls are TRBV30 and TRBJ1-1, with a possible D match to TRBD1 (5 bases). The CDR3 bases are TGTGCCTGGAGTGTTGGATGGGGCTCGAGCACTGAAGCTTTCTTT. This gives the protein CAWSVGWGSSTEAFF.